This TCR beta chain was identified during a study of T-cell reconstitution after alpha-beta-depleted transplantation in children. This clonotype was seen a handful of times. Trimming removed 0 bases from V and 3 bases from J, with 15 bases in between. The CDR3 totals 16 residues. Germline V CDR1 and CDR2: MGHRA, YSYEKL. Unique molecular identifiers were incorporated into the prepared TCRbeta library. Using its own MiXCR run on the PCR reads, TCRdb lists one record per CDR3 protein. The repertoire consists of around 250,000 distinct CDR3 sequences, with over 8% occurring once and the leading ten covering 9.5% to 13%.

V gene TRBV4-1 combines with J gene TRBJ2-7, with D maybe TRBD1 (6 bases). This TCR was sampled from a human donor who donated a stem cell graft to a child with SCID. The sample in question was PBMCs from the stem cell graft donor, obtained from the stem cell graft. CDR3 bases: TGCGCCAGCAGCCAAGATTTTACAGGGAGCGGCTACGAGCAGTACTTC. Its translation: CASSQDFTGSGYEQYF.